The T cell receptor beta chain described here comes from a study of OX40 agonist ivuxolimab in advanced cancers. General study results and limits: In general, CD8+ T cells held more expanded clones than CD4+ did, on average.

Profiled with immunoSEQ multiplex PCR; TCRdb holds only in-frame clones, not every one. This table holds under 75,000 clones, 85% to 90% found once. This clone was detected only once. Antigen unknown. The CDR3 runs to 14 residues. The V gene's germline CDR1 is KGHSH and CDR2 LQKENI. J lost 7 bases, V lost 1 base, and 1 base had no gene match. The clonotype comes from an adult with an advanced solid tumor such as melanoma, head and neck, liver or kidney cancer. The material was CD4+ or CD8+ T cells sorted from blood, obtained in a trial of the OX40 agonist ivuxolimab. J is TRBJ1-6 and V is TRBV18; 7 nucleotides line up with TRBD1. CDR3 sequence reads: CASSPQGANSPLHF. The CDR3 DNA sequence: TGTGCCAGCTCACCACAGGGGGCGAATTCACCCCTCCACTTT. The variable domain in full, with the rest retrieved from reference TRBV18 and TRBJ1-6, is NAGVMQNPRHLVRRRGQEARLRCSPMKGHSHVYWYRQLPEEGLKFMVYLQKENIIDESGMPKERFSAEFPKEGPSILRIQQVVRGDSAAYFCASSPQGANSPLHFGNGTRLTVT.